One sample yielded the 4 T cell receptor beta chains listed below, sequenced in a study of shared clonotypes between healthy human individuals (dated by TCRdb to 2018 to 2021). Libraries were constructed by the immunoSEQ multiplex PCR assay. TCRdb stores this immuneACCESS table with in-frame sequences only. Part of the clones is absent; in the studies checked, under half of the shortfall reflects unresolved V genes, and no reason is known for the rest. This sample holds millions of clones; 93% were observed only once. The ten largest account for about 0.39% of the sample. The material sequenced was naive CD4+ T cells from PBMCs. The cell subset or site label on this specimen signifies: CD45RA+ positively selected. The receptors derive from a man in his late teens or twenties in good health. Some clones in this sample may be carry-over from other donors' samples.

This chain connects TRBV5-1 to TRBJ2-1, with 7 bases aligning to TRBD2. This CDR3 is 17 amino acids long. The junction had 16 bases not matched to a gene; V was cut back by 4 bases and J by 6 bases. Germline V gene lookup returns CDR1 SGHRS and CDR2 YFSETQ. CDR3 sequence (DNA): TGCGCCAGCAGCGCCCGAAGGTGGCGGGAGCTTGGCAATGAGCAGTTCTTC. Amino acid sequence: CASSARRWRELGNEQFF.

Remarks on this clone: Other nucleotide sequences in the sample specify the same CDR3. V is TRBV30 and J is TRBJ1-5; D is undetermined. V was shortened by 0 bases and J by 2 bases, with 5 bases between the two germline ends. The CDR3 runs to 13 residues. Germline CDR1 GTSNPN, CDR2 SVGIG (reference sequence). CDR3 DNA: TGTGCCTGGAGTGTGGGAGGCAATCAGCCCCAGCATTTT. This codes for CAWSVGGNQPQHF.

The CDR3 is CASSLGAGIPNQPQHF. Written as DNA, the CDR3 is TGTGCCAGCAGCTTAGGAGCGGGGATCCCCAATCAGCCCCAGCATTTT. This chain connects TRBV7-9 to TRBJ1-5; D is ambiguous. CDR3 length: 16 residues. Germline V gives CDR1 SEHNR, CDR2 FQNEAQ (reference sequence). With 1 base removed from V and 3 bases from J, the gap between germline ends came to 13 bases.

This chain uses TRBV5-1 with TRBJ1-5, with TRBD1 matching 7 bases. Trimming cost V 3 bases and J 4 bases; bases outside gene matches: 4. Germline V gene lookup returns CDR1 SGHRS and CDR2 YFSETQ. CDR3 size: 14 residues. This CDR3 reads CASSWGTENQPQHF. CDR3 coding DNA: TGCGCCAGCAGCTGGGGGACAGAAAATCAGCCCCAGCATTTT.